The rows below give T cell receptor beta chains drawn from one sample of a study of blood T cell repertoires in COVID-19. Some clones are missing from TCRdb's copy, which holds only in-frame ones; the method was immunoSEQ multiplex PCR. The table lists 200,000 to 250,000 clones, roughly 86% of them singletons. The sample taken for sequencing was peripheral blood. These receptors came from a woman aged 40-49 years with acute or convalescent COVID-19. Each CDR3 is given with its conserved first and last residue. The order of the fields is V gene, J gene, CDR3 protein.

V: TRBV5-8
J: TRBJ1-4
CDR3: CASSSQWEKLFF

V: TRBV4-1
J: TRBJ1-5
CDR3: CASSQATGTGDQPQHF

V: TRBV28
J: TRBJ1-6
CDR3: CASAPGQVYNSPLHF

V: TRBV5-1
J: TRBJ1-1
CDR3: CASSDRQLNTEAFF

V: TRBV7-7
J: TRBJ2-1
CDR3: CASRRGLAGDNEQFF

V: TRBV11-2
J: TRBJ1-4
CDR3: CASSLGTGSEKLFF

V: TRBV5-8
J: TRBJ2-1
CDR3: CASSLGSSYNEQFF

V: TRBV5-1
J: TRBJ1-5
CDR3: CASSLTGGENQPQHF

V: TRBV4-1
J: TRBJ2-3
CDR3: CASSFRTSGGPDTQYF

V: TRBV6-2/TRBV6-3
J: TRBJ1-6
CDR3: CASSFTRTGSSYNSPLHF

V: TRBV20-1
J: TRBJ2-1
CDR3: CSPSTAFSGGTGEQFF

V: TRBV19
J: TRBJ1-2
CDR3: CASSNGRYGYTF

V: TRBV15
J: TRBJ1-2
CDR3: CATSSGSNNYGYTF

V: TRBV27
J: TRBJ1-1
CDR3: CASSFPGGGAFF

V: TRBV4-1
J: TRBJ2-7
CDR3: CASSLKPLGEWGYEQYF